This T cell receptor (beta chain) was sequenced during a study of blood T cell repertoires in COVID-19. Study overall: Donors in the United States, Italy and Spain gave samples during acute or convalescent COVID-19.

Per the original methods: Amplified reference gene primers provided the basis for estimating nucleated cell counts. The data were produced by immunoSEQ multiplex PCR, yet TCRdb's version contains in-frame clones alone and is incomplete. The V and J calls and the clone size are those of that table, but D and trimming were determined from the DNA. Here the sample spans about 110,000 clones, 72% being singletons. This CDR3 is 14 amino acids long. With 4 bases removed from V and 4 bases from J, the gap between germline ends came to 12 bases. The germline gives CDR1 SGHRS, CDR2 YFSETQ. What was sequenced was peripheral blood. The clonotype was recovered from an older woman with acute or convalescent COVID-19. V gene TRBV5-1 combines with J gene TRBJ1-5; D not resolved. As DNA, the CDR3 is TGCGCCAGCAGCCCCAGCGGTGGAAATCAGCCCCAGCATTTT. Its translation is CASSPSGGNQPQHF.